A selection of T cell receptor beta chains follows, all from one sample in a study of blood T cell repertoires in COVID-19. Assay: immunoSEQ multiplex PCR; the TCRdb copy retains only in-frame clones and omits some. The top ten clones hold around 7% of a sample with roughly 200,000 clones, approximately 83% of them seen once. Sample: peripheral blood. The source is a middle-aged woman with COVID-19, enrolled during active disease. CDR3s include the opening cysteine and the closing phenylalanine or tryptophan. Rows may omit the clone size; those that give it use once, few, many or a size class.

size | V | CDR3
few | TRBV21-1 | CASSPQPGTPSSYEQYF
NA | TRBV6-6 | CASMAPPQHF
few | TRBV28 | CASSSPRPGEGYTF
NA | TRBV6-5 | CASSYPGHNEQFF
NA | TRBV9 | CASSVEDWTEAFF
NA | TRBV6-5 | CASRTGDGYTF
once | TRBV27 | CASSFTSNLKEQFF
NA | TRBV24-1 | CATSDPQPGTDTQYF
NA | TRBV11-1 | CASSVGTGATEAFF
NA | TRBV7-2 | CASSATGGYGYTF
NA | TRBV28 | CASSLSRQETQYF
NA | TRBV10-3 | CAISDDRTGLRNSPLHF
NA | TRBV7-3 | CASSSFRRGSVVGYTF
few | TRBV19 | CACAGIGNQPQHF
NA | TRBV18 | CASSPSRAGDSGNTIYF
NA | TRBV27 | CASSLSARFYEQYF
NA | TRBV7-8 | CASSYSGNSGNTIYF